This entry lists 16 T cell receptor beta chains sequenced from one sample in a study of Graves' ophthalmopathy and Graves' hyperthyroidism. The TCR beta CDR3 regions underwent amplification from RNA transcripts. HTBI primers primed a first-round RT-PCR, and a second-round multiplex PCR followed. TCRdb processed the multiplex PCR reads anew with MiXCR; each CDR3 protein has one entry. This sample has about 640,000 distinct CDR3 sequences, with over 40% found just once. Source material: peripheral blood. Receptors were obtained from an adult man with Graves' ophthalmopathy.

This clonotype was picked up many times. The chain is built from TRBV7-2 and TRBJ1-4; unclear D gene. Germline V gene data show CDR1 as SGHTA and CDR2 as FQGNSA. Trimming stripped 2 bases from V and 6 bases from J, with 10 bases between. The CDR3 runs 14 residues. This CDR3 is CASSLIGGDEKLFF. The CDR3 DNA sequence: TGTGCCAGCAGCTTAATAGGTGGGGATGAAAAACTGTTTTTT.

With respect to this clonotype: A read error may produce the germline difference seen at one junction end. This chain uses TRBV7-9 with TRBJ1-6; maybe TRBD1 (5 bases). This CDR3 has 17 residues. Germline CDR1 and CDR2: SEHNR and FQNEAQ (reference sequence). The CDR3 is CASSQRWGGDYNSPLHF. As DNA, the CDR3 is TGCGCCAGCAGCCAACGGTGGGGCGGGGACTATAATTCACCCCTCCACTTT.

This clonotype was recorded many times. V usage is TRBV11-3 and J usage is TRBJ2-2; D not certain. The CDR3 sequence is 15 residues long. The germline V gene encodes CDR1 SGHNT and CDR2 YENEEA. V was cut by 4 bases and J by 4 bases, with 13 bases left in between. This CDR3 is CASSSGWPSTGELFF. For the CDR3, the DNA is TGTGCCAGCAGCTCCGGTTGGCCGAGCACCGGGGAGCTGTTTTTT. The full variable domain, completed using reference TRBV11-3 and TRBJ2-2, is EAGVVQSPRYKIIEKKQPVAFWCNPISGHNTLYWYLQNLGQGPELLIRYENEEAVDDSQLPKDRFSAERLKGVDSTLKIQPAELGDSAVYLCASSSGWPSTGELFFGEGSRLTVL.

With regard to this clonotype: One base away lies a much larger clone, so this may be a sequencing read error. This chain joins TRBV24-1 and TRBJ2-5; tentative D call: TRBD2 (5 bases). This CDR3 region has 15 residues. Germline V lookup: CDR1 KGHDR, CDR2 SFDVKD. CDR3: CATSDLADHQGTQYF. In DNA, the CDR3 is TGTGCCACCAGTGATTTAGCGGACCACCAAGGGACCCAGTACTTC.

Regarding this clonotype: The junction departs from the called germline gene at one end, perhaps through a read error. V and J are TRBV10-3 and TRBJ2-6, with TRBD1 matching 7 bases. CDR3 size: 17 residues. The germline V gene has CDR1 ENHRY and CDR2 SYGVKD. The CDR3 loop is CASSQGTESSGANVLTF. CDR3 sequence (DNA): TGTGCCAGCAGTCAAGGGACAGAAAGCTCTGGGGCCAACGTCCTGACTTTC.

This clonotype showed up many times. The chain is built from TRBV19 and TRBJ1-5, with D uncertain. The CDR3 sequence is 16 residues long. Trimming cost V 5 bases and J 6 bases, with 20 bases left between them. The germline V gene encodes CDR1 LNHDA and CDR2 SQIVND (reference sequence). In DNA form, the CDR3 reads TGTGCCAGTAGTTACGTCCGGGGAACAATGGGTCAGCCCCAGCATTTT. Protein sequence: CASSYVRGTMGQPQHF.

Ten or more counts support this clonotype. J is TRBJ1-5 and V is TRBV19, with TRBD1 matching 9 bases. Germline CDR1 and CDR2: LNHDA and SQIVND (reference sequence). CDR3 length: 14 amino acids. The junction had 5 bases not matched to a gene; V was cut back by 5 bases and J by 6 bases. The CDR3: CASSEQGAGQPQHF. In nucleotides, the CDR3 is TGTGCCAGTAGTGAACAGGGGGCAGGTCAGCCCCAGCATTTT.

This clonotype was detected many times. V usage is TRBV12-3 or TRBV12-4 and J usage is TRBJ1-6; the D is unclear. The CDR3 contains 12 residues. Trimming shortened V by 5 bases and J by 9 bases, and 8 bases separated the two germline ends. CDR3 sequence: CASSTLGSPLHF. The CDR3 DNA follows: TGTGCCAGCAGTACCTTGGGTTCACCCCTCCACTTT.

CDR3 protein: CASGLVTGNDQPQHF. The CDR3 DNA sequence: TGTGCTAGTGGTTTGGTAACAGGGAATGATCAGCCCCAGCATTTT. The chain joins TRBV12-5 to TRBJ1-5; D is perhaps TRBD1 (6 bases). The CDR3 has 15 amino acids. Trimming removed 0 bases at V and 5 bases at J, with 11 bases between. Germline V CDR1 and CDR2: LGHNT, FRNRAP.

The rearrangement joins TRBV29-1 to TRBJ2-5; TRBD2 matches at 9 bases. The germline gives CDR1 SQVTM, CDR2 ANQGSEA. The CDR3 spans 15 residues. Trimming removed 8 bases from V and 0 bases from J; junction bases left unmatched: 10. The CDR3: CSLSPSGINQETQYF. The CDR3 DNA is TGCAGCCTGTCCCCTAGCGGGATAAACCAAGAGACCCAGTACTTC.

A word on this clonotype: This clone may be a read error of a much larger clone one base away. The CDR3 end shows no conserved phenylalanine or tryptophan, and so a read error is likely. The J gene is TRBJ2-5, the V gene TRBV25-1; 11 bases map to TRBD1. V was clipped by 6 bases and J by 5 bases; unmatched bases: 5. The germline gives CDR1 MGHDK, CDR2 SYGVNS. The CDR3 is made up of 14 amino acids. The CDR3 nucleotides are TGTGCCAGCAGCCCGGACAGGGGGCAGGAGACCCAGTACCTC. It yields the protein CASSPDRGQETQYL.

The chain recombines TRBV20-1 with TRBJ2-5, with D maybe TRBD2 (7 bases). CDR1 and CDR2 (germline): DFQATT, SNEGSKA (reference sequence). This CDR3 has 14 residues. Between the trimmed V and J ends, which lost 3 bases and 5 bases, there was a span of 16 bases. The CDR3 DNA sequence: TGCAGTGCTAGTCGGGGGAGGGGGGGGGAGACCCAGTACTTC. Translated: CSASRGRGGETQYF.

This sequence joins TRBV12-3 or TRBV12-4 and TRBJ2-7; TRBD2 is a possible D gene (5 bases). Between the trimmed V and J ends, which lost 8 bases and 0 bases, there was a span of 14 bases. The CDR3 has 14 amino acids. The CDR3 protein is CASRRERNSYEQYF. CDR3 DNA sequence: TGTGCCAGCCGCCGGGAACGGAACTCCTACGAGCAGTACTTC.

This clonotype was observed many times. The chain combines TRBV11-1 with TRBJ2-2; possibly TRBD2 for D (6 bases). The CDR3 extends over 15 amino acids. Germline V gives CDR1 SGHAT, CDR2 FQDESV (reference sequence). V was trimmed by 1 base and J by 0 bases, leaving 6 bases between them. The CDR3, as DNA: TGTGCCAGCAGCTTAGGCGGGGCGAACACCGGGGAGCTGTTTTTT. Translation: CASSLGGANTGELFF.

There are many counts of this clonotype. The V and J genes are TRBV19 and TRBJ1-2, with 7 nucleotides matching TRBD1. Germline V CDR1 and CDR2: LNHDA, SQIVND (reference sequence). V dropped 8 bases and J dropped 5; count of bases not matched to a gene: 11. The CDR3 is 14 amino acids. The CDR3 DNA sequence: TGTGCCAGTTCGGACAGGCAGAACCCATATGGCTACACCTTC. Translating it yields CASSDRQNPYGYTF.

V and J are TRBV24-1 and TRBJ1-2, with D maybe TRBD1 (6 bases). CDR1 and CDR2 (germline): KGHDR, SFDVKD. The ends were cut back, 6 bases at V and 4 bases at J, with 20 bases in the middle. The CDR3 runs 16 residues. CDR3 coding DNA: TGTGCCACCAGTTCTCCGACAGGCGGGTTAGGCTATGGCTACACCTTC. It specifies CATSSPTGGLGYGYTF.